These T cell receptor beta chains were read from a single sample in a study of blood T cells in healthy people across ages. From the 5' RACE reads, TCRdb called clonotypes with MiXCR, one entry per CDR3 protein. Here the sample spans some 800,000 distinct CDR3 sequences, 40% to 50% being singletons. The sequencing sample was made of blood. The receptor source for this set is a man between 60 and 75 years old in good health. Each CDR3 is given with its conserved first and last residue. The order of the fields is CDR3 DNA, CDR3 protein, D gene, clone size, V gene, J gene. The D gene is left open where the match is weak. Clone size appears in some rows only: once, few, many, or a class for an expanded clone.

CDR3nt: TGTGCCAGCAGTTACTCGACCTCTGGGAGCTCCTATAATTCACCCCTCCACTTT
CDR3aa: CASSYSTSGSSYNSPLHF
d_gene: NA
abundance: many
v_gene: TRBV6-5
j_gene: TRBJ1-6

CDR3nt: TGTGCCAGCACCACGCGGACAGGAACTAATGAAAAACTGTTTTTT
CDR3aa: CASTTRTGTNEKLFF
d_gene: TRBD1
abundance: NA
v_gene: TRBV5-5
j_gene: TRBJ1-4

CDR3nt: TGTGCCACCAGCAGGGCACAGAACACCGGGGAGCTGTTTTTT
CDR3aa: CATSRAQNTGELFF
d_gene: NA
abundance: few
v_gene: TRBV15
j_gene: TRBJ2-2

CDR3nt: TGTGCCAGCTCACCGGACGGAATAAATCAGCCCCAGCATTTT
CDR3aa: CASSPDGINQPQHF
d_gene: NA
abundance: NA
v_gene: TRBV18
j_gene: TRBJ1-5

CDR3nt: TGCAGTGCTAGAGACTCCGGGACAGGGACCTACGAGCAGTACTTC
CDR3aa: CSARDSGTGTYEQYF
d_gene: TRBD1
abundance: NA
v_gene: TRBV20-1
j_gene: TRBJ2-7

CDR3nt: TGTGCCAGCAGCCCACACGCATGGACAGGGGACTACGAGCAGTACTTC
CDR3aa: CASSPHAWTGDYEQYF
d_gene: TRBD1
abundance: NA
v_gene: TRBV6-2/TRBV6-3
j_gene: TRBJ2-7

CDR3nt: TGTGCCAGCAGTTTAGCCAGGGACAAATTCGACTCTGGGGCCAACGTCCTGACTTTC
CDR3aa: CASSLARDKFDSGANVLTF
d_gene: NA
abundance: few
v_gene: TRBV12-3/TRBV12-4
j_gene: TRBJ2-6

CDR3nt: TGTGCCACCAGTGTATCGGGATGGGAGACCCAGTACTTC
CDR3aa: CATSVSGWETQYF
d_gene: NA
abundance: NA
v_gene: TRBV24-1
j_gene: TRBJ2-5

CDR3nt: TGTGCCAGCCCACCACCGGAGGGGCCCTACGAGCAGTACTTC
CDR3aa: CASPPPEGPYEQYF
d_gene: NA
abundance: once
v_gene: TRBV18
j_gene: TRBJ2-7

CDR3nt: TGCGCCAGCAGCTTGGAGAACAGTCGAAGGGCGGAGACCCAGTACTTC
CDR3aa: CASSLENSRRAETQYF
d_gene: NA
abundance: NA
v_gene: TRBV5-1
j_gene: TRBJ2-5

CDR3nt: TGTGCCACCGGGACAGGGAACTATGGCTACACCTTC
CDR3aa: CATGTGNYGYTF
d_gene: TRBD1
abundance: NA
v_gene: TRBV6-1
j_gene: TRBJ1-2

CDR3nt: TGTGCCAGCACCGCGGGACAGCAAGAGACCCAGTACTTC
CDR3aa: CASTAGQQETQYF
d_gene: NA
abundance: NA
v_gene: TRBV2
j_gene: TRBJ2-5

CDR3nt: TGTGCCACCAGTGATGCGGGACAGGGGTCTAAGGATGAAAAACTGTTTTTT
CDR3aa: CATSDAGQGSKDEKLFF
d_gene: TRBD1
abundance: few
v_gene: TRBV24-1
j_gene: TRBJ1-4

CDR3nt: TGTGCCAGCAGCTTACGCAAGTCGGACTCCTACAATGAGCAGTTCTTC
CDR3aa: CASSLRKSDSYNEQFF
d_gene: NA
abundance: few
v_gene: TRBV11-2
j_gene: TRBJ2-1

CDR3nt: TGTGCCGTCAGGGAAGGACAGGGTGGAAATGGCTACACCTTC
CDR3aa: CAVREGQGGNGYTF
d_gene: TRBD1
abundance: NA
v_gene: TRBV10-3
j_gene: TRBJ1-2

CDR3nt: TGCAGTGTCGGCGGGGGGCCTGGGCGGGAGCTGTTTTTT
CDR3aa: CSVGGGPGRELFF
d_gene: TRBD2
abundance: NA
v_gene: TRBV20-1
j_gene: TRBJ2-2

CDR3nt: TGTGCCAGCAGCGAAAGACTAGCGGGCACGAGGACCCAGTACTTC
CDR3aa: CASSERLAGTRTQYF
d_gene: TRBD2
abundance: many
v_gene: TRBV7-2
j_gene: TRBJ2-5

CDR3nt: TGTGCCAGCAGCTCCCCGATTCCTAGCACAGATACGCAGTATTTT
CDR3aa: CASSSPIPSTDTQYF
d_gene: NA
abundance: few
v_gene: TRBV7-9
j_gene: TRBJ2-3

CDR3nt: TGTGCCAGCAGGACCGGGACAGGCAACACCGGGGAGCTGTTTTTT
CDR3aa: CASRTGTGNTGELFF
d_gene: TRBD1
abundance: NA
v_gene: TRBV12-3/TRBV12-4
j_gene: TRBJ2-2

CDR3nt: TGTGCCATCCCGGACAGGGGAAGGGGCACAGATACGCAGTATTTT
CDR3aa: CAIPDRGRGTDTQYF
d_gene: NA
abundance: NA
v_gene: TRBV21-1
j_gene: TRBJ2-3

CDR3nt: TGTGCCAGCAGTTACCAGTCCGGGACACCGGTCTACGAGCAGTACTTC
CDR3aa: CASSYQSGTPVYEQYF
d_gene: NA
abundance: few
v_gene: TRBV6-5
j_gene: TRBJ2-7

CDR3nt: TGTGCCAGCAGACCCTCTTCGGACAGGGGGCGTCTCGAGCAGTACTTC
CDR3aa: CASRPSSDRGRLEQYF
d_gene: TRBD1
abundance: many
v_gene: TRBV6-2/TRBV6-3
j_gene: TRBJ2-7

CDR3nt: TGTGCCAGCAGCTTACCAGAGGGGGCAGATACGCAGTATTTT
CDR3aa: CASSLPEGADTQYF
d_gene: NA
abundance: few
v_gene: TRBV7-2
j_gene: TRBJ2-3

CDR3nt: TGTGCCACCAGTGATTTGCGGTTTGTCGGGGAGCTGTTTTTT
CDR3aa: CATSDLRFVGELFF
d_gene: NA
abundance: NA
v_gene: TRBV24-1
j_gene: TRBJ2-2

CDR3nt: TGCGCCAGCAGCCAGGACCGCCTTGGACAGGGGAGTACAGATACGCAGTATTTT
CDR3aa: CASSQDRLGQGSTDTQYF
d_gene: TRBD1
abundance: NA
v_gene: TRBV5-1
j_gene: TRBJ2-3

CDR3nt: TGTGCCAGCAGTTTCACCGGACTTTCTAATGAGCAGTTCTTC
CDR3aa: CASSFTGLSNEQFF
d_gene: NA
abundance: NA
v_gene: TRBV6-2/TRBV6-3
j_gene: TRBJ2-1

CDR3nt: TGCAGTGCTAGAGCGGCCCTTAGGAACTACGAGCAGTACTTC
CDR3aa: CSARAALRNYEQYF
d_gene: NA
abundance: many
v_gene: TRBV20-1
j_gene: TRBJ2-7

CDR3nt: TGCGCCAGCAGCCAAAGGCAGGGCTTATCTGGGGCCAACGTCCTGACTTTC
CDR3aa: CASSQRQGLSGANVLTF
d_gene: NA
abundance: NA
v_gene: TRBV4-3
j_gene: TRBJ2-6

CDR3nt: TGTGCCAGCAGCCAAGATCACAGGGCCCAAGAGACCCAGTACTTC
CDR3aa: CASSQDHRAQETQYF
d_gene: NA
abundance: few
v_gene: TRBV3-1
j_gene: TRBJ2-5

CDR3nt: TGTGCCAGCAGCTTAGGCAGGGGAGAGACCCAGTACTTC
CDR3aa: CASSLGRGETQYF
d_gene: NA
abundance: many
v_gene: TRBV7-2
j_gene: TRBJ2-5

CDR3nt: TGTGCCAGCAGTTTAGTCGGGGGTTTAGGCTACACCTTC
CDR3aa: CASSLVGGLGYTF
d_gene: NA
abundance: few
v_gene: TRBV27
j_gene: TRBJ1-2